What follows are 16 T cell receptor beta chains derived from one specimen sequenced in a study of cytomegalovirus exposure and HLA in healthy donors. PCR amplification relied on 60 Vbeta primers (plus 13 Jbeta primers). Assay: immunoSEQ multiplex PCR; the TCRdb copy retains only in-frame clones and omits some. The sample contains 160,000 or so clones, just under 80% of which appear only once. Sequenced input: PBMCs. These receptors came from a woman between 50 and 59 years old in good health and CMV-seronegative.

The J gene is TRBJ1-3, the V gene TRBV27; 11 nucleotides align to TRBD1. From germline, CDR1 is MNHEY and CDR2 SMNVEV (reference sequence). The CDR3 is 16 residues long. V lost 5 bases to trimming and J lost 2 bases; unmatched junction nucleotides: 5. CDR3 residues: CASSPDRGRTGNTIYF. The CDR3 DNA reads as TGTGCCAGCAGTCCGGACAGGGGGCGCACTGGAAACACCATATATTTT.

The chain recombines TRBV4-2 with TRBJ2-1; D may be TRBD2 (5 bases). The CDR3 has 14 amino acids. The V gene lost 4 bases and the J gene lost 0 bases, with 7 bases spanning the gap. Germline CDR1 is LGHNA and CDR2 is YNFKEQ. CDR3 bases: TGTGCCAGCAGCCCGGGGAGCTCCTACAATGAGCAGTTCTTC. Protein product: CASSPGSSYNEQFF.

The gene calls are TRBV5-1 and TRBJ2-3; D is possibly TRBD2 (5 bases). V lost 7 bases and J lost 1, with 16 bases in between. The CDR3 contains 15 residues. Germline loops: CDR1 SGHRS, CDR2 YFSETQ. The CDR3, as DNA: TGCGCCAGCCTGCTTGACGGGGATCGCACAGATACGCAGTATTTT. The encoded protein is CASLLDGDRTDTQYF.

This chain uses TRBV28 with TRBJ2-5; D is possibly TRBD1 (6 bases). Trimming took 4 bases from V and 5 from J, leaving 20 bases between them. CDR3 length: 16 amino acids. Germline CDR1 reads MDHEN; CDR2 reads SYDVKM. The CDR3 region has the DNA TGTGCCAGCAGTTCCCCATCGGGACAAAAAGAGGAGACCCAGTACTTC. Translated: CASSSPSGQKEETQYF.

This chain joins TRBV5-8 and TRBJ1-2; D gene ambiguous. Between the trimmed V and J ends, which lost 5 bases and 4 bases, there was a span of 18 bases. Germline V gene sequence: CDR1 SGHTS, CDR2 YDEGEE. This CDR3 region has 15 residues. The CDR3 sequence is CASSPFVGPGYGYTF. The CDR3 nucleotides are TGTGCCAGCAGTCCTTTCGTCGGCCCAGGCTATGGCTACACCTTC.

This chain links TRBV7-9 with TRBJ2-7; tentative D call: TRBD2 (5 bases). The CDR3 extends over 14 amino acids. CDR1 is SEHNR and CDR2 is FQNEAQ in the germline V gene (reference sequence). V gave up 5 bases and J gave up 2 bases, with 13 bases separating them. CDR3 in amino acids: CASSPGKGTYEQYF. The CDR3, as DNA: TGTGCCAGCAGCCCCGGGAAGGGCACCTACGAGCAGTACTTC.

This chain connects TRBV4-3 to TRBJ2-1; 7 nucleotides agree with TRBD1. Germline V CDR1 and CDR2: LGHNA, YSLEER. The length of the CDR3 is 16 residues. V lost 0 bases, J lost 5 bases, and 7 bases stayed unmatched. The CDR3 nucleotides are TGCGCCAGCAGCCAAGATTTGGGACAGCACCACAATGAGCAGTTCTTC. Amino acid sequence: CASSQDLGQHHNEQFF.

This chain uses TRBV19 with TRBJ2-7; D gene unclear. The CDR3 consists of 14 residues. Germline CDR1 LNHDA, CDR2 SQIVND (reference sequence). V was cut by 5 bases and J by 3 bases, with 14 bases left in between. CDR3 bases: TGTGCCAGTAGTCCCCAAGACGGAGACTACGAGCAGTACTTC. Protein: CASSPQDGDYEQYF. Filled out from reference TRBV19 and TRBJ2-7, the complete variable domain reads DGGITQSPKYLFRKEGQNVTLSCEQNLNHDAMYWYRQDPGQGLRLIYYSQIVNDFQKGDIAEGYSVSREKKESFPLTVTSAQKNPTAFYLCASSPQDGDYEQYFGPGTRLTVT.

The V call is TRBV5-1, the J call TRBJ2-1; 12 nucleotides line up with TRBD2. The CDR3 consists of 17 residues. Germline V CDR1 and CDR2: SGHRS, YFSETQ. Trimming removed 3 bases from V and 7 bases from J; junction bases left unmatched: 11. The CDR3 DNA follows: TGCGCCAGCAGCTCGTCTAGCGGGAGGGCAGCGGGGAATGAGCAGTTCTTC. Residues: CASSSSSGRAAGNEQFF. Complete variable domain (other parts from reference TRBV5-1 and TRBJ2-1): KAGVTQTPRYLIKTRGQQVTLSCSPISGHRSVSWYQQTPGQGLQFLFEYFSETQRNKGNFPGRFSGRQFSNSRSEMNVSTLELGDSALYLCASSSSSGRAAGNEQFFGPGTRLTVL.

This chain uses TRBV5-1 with TRBJ1-4; 9 bases agree with TRBD1. Looked up from germline, CDR1 is SGHRS and CDR2 is YFSETQ. The junction had 11 bases not matched to a gene; V was cut back by 4 bases and J by 7 bases. The CDR3 length is 16 residues. The CDR3 nucleotides read TGCGCCAGCAGCCCGTTGGACAGGGGAGCTTTTGAAAAACTGTTTTTT. This encodes CASSPLDRGAFEKLFF. Based on the CDR3 plus reference TRBV5-1 and TRBJ1-4, the full variable domain is KAGVTQTPRYLIKTRGQQVTLSCSPISGHRSVSWYQQTPGQGLQFLFEYFSETQRNKGNFPGRFSGRQFSNSRSEMNVSTLELGDSALYLCASSPLDRGAFEKLFFGSGTQLSVL.

As for this clone: The same CDR3 is also encoded by other DNA sequences in this sample. The chain links TRBV9 to TRBJ2-7; 8 bases fit TRBD1. J gave up 4 bases and V 0 bases, and 6 bases lay outside the gene matches. This CDR3 comprises 15 residues. Looked up from germline, CDR1 is SGDLS and CDR2 is YYNGEE. The CDR3 coding sequence is TGTGCCAGCAGCGTAGAGGCAGGGGGCGTTTACGAGCAGTACTTC. Translation gives CASSVEAGGVYEQYF.

This chain joins TRBV5-4 and TRBJ1-4; a possible D gene is TRBD1 (5 bases). Germline lookup yields CDR1 SGHNT and CDR2 YYREEE (reference sequence). This CDR3 region has 15 residues. V was trimmed by 4 bases and J by 0 bases, leaving 10 bases between them. CDR3 sequence (DNA): TGTGCCAGCAGCCCCCCAGGGTCAACTAATGAAAAACTGTTTTTT. Translation: CASSPPGSTNEKLFF.

The V call is TRBV25-1, the J call TRBJ1-2, with D unclear. The germline V gene encodes CDR1 MGHDK and CDR2 SYGVNS. The CDR3 sequence is 12 residues long. Trimming shortened V by 3 bases and J by 8 bases, and 10 bases separated the two germline ends. The CDR3: CASSDPARGYTF. The CDR3 DNA reads TGTGCCAGCAGTGATCCCGCGAGGGGCTACACCTTC.

This clone occurred a few times. CDR3 nucleotides: TGTGCCAGCAGTTGGGACAGGACAGAAGAGACCCAGTACTTC. Its protein is CASSWDRTEETQYF. The chain links TRBV2 to TRBJ2-5, with 8 bases lining up with TRBD1. J was trimmed by 3 bases and V by 5 bases; bases with no gene match: 5. Germline lookup yields CDR1 SNHLY and CDR2 FYNNEI. CDR3 size: 14 residues. The full variable domain, completed using reference TRBV2 and TRBJ2-5, is EPEVTQTPSHQVTQMGQEVILRCVPISNHLYFYWYRQILGQKVEFLVSFYNNEISEKSEIFDDQFSVERPDGSNFTLKIRSTKLEDSAMYFCASSWDRTEETQYFGPGTRLLVL.

There are a few counts of this clone. The chain joins TRBV25-1 to TRBJ2-5; tentatively, D is TRBD2 (7 bases). CDR1 and CDR2 (germline): MGHDK, SYGVNS. V was shortened by 7 bases and J by 2 bases, with 11 bases between the two germline ends. The CDR3 extends over 13 amino acids. CDR3 nucleotides: TGTGCCAGCAAACGGGGGGCTCAAGAGACCCAGTACTTC. Amino acids: CASKRGAQETQYF.

This clone was seen only a few times. The chain combines TRBV4-3 with TRBJ1-2; TRBD1 matches 9 bases. J was trimmed by 11 bases and V by 4 bases; bases with no gene match: 17. In germline, CDR1 is LGHNA, CDR2 YSLEER. CDR3 size: 16 residues. CDR3 region: CASSPQITGGAVGYTF. The CDR3, as DNA: TGCGCCAGCAGCCCTCAGATAACAGGGGGCGCAGTGGGGTACACCTTC.